This passage covers 26 T cell receptor beta chains from one sample sequenced in a study of shared clonotypes between healthy human individuals. The naive CD8 fraction comprised CD45RO-negative cells positively selected for CCR7 and excluded terminally differentiated effector memory CD45RA+ cells. Here immunoSEQ multiplex PCR was the method, and the copy in TCRdb shows in-frame clones only, minus some. The repertoire holds about 2.2 million clones, with roughly 93% as singletons. The source material was naive CD8+ T cells from PBMCs. These TCRs come from a man younger than 30 in good health. Some clones in this sample may be carry-over from other donors' samples.

This sequence joins TRBV7-2 and TRBJ2-1; D remains unclear. V lost 3 bases and J lost 2, with 11 bases in between. CDR3 length: 15 amino acids. Germline assignment: CDR1 SGHTA and CDR2 FQGNSA. The CDR3 DNA is TGTGCCAGCAGCTTTATGCGCCTCCCCTACAATGAGCAGTTCTTC. Translated: CASSFMRLPYNEQFF.

The rearrangement links TRBV4-1 to TRBJ1-4, with TRBD1 matching over 8 bases. Trimming took 2 bases from V and 5 from J; bases not matched to a gene: 7. The CDR3 covers 16 residues. Germline V CDR1 and CDR2: MGHRA, YSYEKL. CDR3 loop: CASSQSTRDRNEKLFF. DNA of the CDR3: TGCGCCAGCAGCCAATCTACCCGGGACAGGAATGAAAAACTGTTTTTT.

Points on this clone: The same CDR3 also results from other DNA sequences found in this sample. The CDR3 reads CASSSRTGGTYEQYF. For the CDR3, the DNA is TGTGCCAGCAGCTCCAGGACAGGGGGAACCTACGAGCAGTACTTC. This rearrangement joins TRBV7-2 to TRBJ2-7; 10 nucleotides line up with TRBD1. This CDR3 is built from 15 residues. Per germline, CDR1 SGHTA and CDR2 FQGNSA. The V and J ends lost 4 bases and 2 bases, in that order; junction bases with no gene match: 5.

This chain links TRBV27 with TRBJ2-7, with 8 bases matching TRBD2. Germline values: CDR1 MNHEY, CDR2 SMNVEV (reference sequence). The CDR3 extends over 15 amino acids. J gave up 4 bases and V 2 bases, and 7 bases lay outside the gene matches. The CDR3 bases are TGTGCCAGCAGTTTAAACGGACTAGCAGGTTACGAGCAGTACTTC. Its protein is CASSLNGLAGYEQYF.

The V call is TRBV5-4, the J call TRBJ2-3; possibly TRBD2 for D (6 bases). Trimming stripped 7 bases from V and 3 bases from J, with 6 bases between. CDR3 size: 11 residues. Germline CDR1 reads SGHNT; CDR2 reads YYREEE (reference sequence). The CDR3 reads CASGGTDTQYF. The CDR3 DNA reads TGTGCCAGCGGAGGGACAGATACGCAGTATTTT.

This CDR3 is CASSARDREAQYF. The CDR3 DNA reads TGTGCCAGCAGCGCCCGGGACAGGGAGGCCCAGTACTTC. V is TRBV9 and J is TRBJ2-5; the match to TRBD1 covers 9 bases. CDR1 and CDR2 from the germline V gene are SGDLS and YYNGEE. The CDR3 is 13 amino acids. Trimming took 3 bases from V and 9 from J; bases not matched to a gene: 6.

The rearrangement joins TRBV9 to TRBJ1-2; 12 bases agree with TRBD1. The length of the CDR3 is 20 residues. With V trimmed by 0 bases and J by 2 bases, 14 bases remained unmatched. The germline CDR1 and CDR2 sequences are SGDLS and YYNGEE. As DNA, the CDR3 is TGTGCCAGCAGCGTAGCTTCGGGACAGGGGGCCAGCAAAGGCAACTATGGCTACACCTTC. It translates to CASSVASGQGASKGNYGYTF.

This sequence joins TRBV28 and TRBJ2-3, with 9 bases matching TRBD2. Looked up from germline, CDR1 is MDHEN and CDR2 is SYDVKM. CDR3 size: 16 residues. V was clipped by 5 bases and J by 2 bases; unmatched bases: 8. CDR3 coding DNA: TGTGCCAGCAGTAAAGGGACTAGCCGGTTCACAGATACGCAGTATTTT. It translates to CASSKGTSRFTDTQYF. The full variable domain, its missing parts supplied by reference TRBV28 and TRBJ2-3, is DVKVTQSSRYLVKRTGEKVFLECVQDMDHENMFWYRQDPGLGLRLIYFSYDVKMKEKGDIPEGYSVSREKKERFSLILESASTNQTSMYLCASSKGTSRFTDTQYFGPGTRLTVL.

The genes are TRBV7-9 and TRBJ1-4; the D is unclear. This CDR3 is built from 12 residues. Germline CDR1 SEHNR, CDR2 FQNEAQ (reference sequence). V dropped 5 bases and J dropped 7 bases, with 8 bases sitting between them. CDR3 in amino acids: CASSPRTEKLFF. Written as DNA, the CDR3 is TGTGCCAGCAGCCCTCGGACTGAAAAACTGTTTTTT.

This chain links TRBV13 with TRBJ2-1; TRBD2 matches at 8 bases. In germline, CDR1 is PRHDT, CDR2 FYEKMQ (reference sequence). V was clipped by 5 bases and J by 4 bases; unmatched bases: 13. The CDR3 totals 17 residues. The CDR3 DNA sequence: TGTGCCAGCAGCCCCGCCGGCGCGGGAGGTCGATACAATGAGCAGTTCTTC. It codes for CASSPAGAGGRYNEQFF.

The J gene is TRBJ2-1, the V gene TRBV7-9; the D gene is possibly TRBD1 (5 bases). CDR1 and CDR2 (germline): SEHNR, FQNEAQ (reference sequence). The V gene lost 6 bases and the J gene lost 6 bases, with 6 bases spanning the gap. The CDR3 has 11 amino acids. The CDR3 region has the DNA TGTGCCAGCAGGGGGCTCAATGAGCAGTTCTTC. This gives the protein CASRGLNEQFF.

Comments on this clone: Other DNA sequences within the sample encode an identical CDR3. This chain uses TRBV28 with TRBJ2-7; the D gene is possibly TRBD1 (7 bases). This CDR3 contains 14 residues. CDR1 and CDR2 (germline): MDHEN, SYDVKM. Trimming removed 5 bases at V and 2 bases at J, with 13 bases between. CDR3 loop: CASSPRDSAYEQYF. The CDR3 DNA reads as TGTGCCAGCAGTCCGCGGGACAGTGCCTACGAGCAGTACTTC.

The chain has TRBV30 and TRBJ2-6; TRBD2 matches 15 bases. The CDR3 covers 17 residues. J lost 3 bases, V lost 5 bases, and 5 bases had no gene match. CDR1 is GTSNPN and CDR2 is SVGIG in the germline V gene (reference sequence). CDR3 residues: CAWLGLAGGFGANVLTF. The DNA for the CDR3 is TGTGCCTGGTTGGGACTAGCGGGAGGTTTTGGGGCCAACGTCCTGACTTTC.

The chain links TRBV7-8 to TRBJ2-7, with D unresolved. The germline gives CDR1 SGHVS, CDR2 FQNEAQ. This CDR3 spans 15 amino acids. Trimming removed 1 base at V and 4 bases at J, with 14 bases between. The CDR3 DNA reads TGTGCCAGCAGCTTAGGTTATGGCGGTTGGTACGAGCAGTACTTC. Residues: CASSLGYGGWYEQYF. The full variable domain, rest sourced from reference TRBV7-8 and TRBJ2-7, is GAGVSQSPRYKVAKRGQDVALRCDPISGHVSLFWYQQALGQGPEFLTYFQNEAQLDKSGLPSDRFFAERPEGSVSTLKIQRTQQEDSAVYLCASSLGYGGWYEQYFGPGTRLTVT.

For this clone: This same CDR3 is encoded by further DNA sequences in the sample. The rearrangement uses TRBV19 and TRBJ2-7; D remains ambiguous. V lost 5 bases to trimming and J lost 3 bases, with 8 bases between them. The CDR3 extends over 12 amino acids. From germline, CDR1 is LNHDA and CDR2 SQIVND (reference sequence). This CDR3 is CASSADGYEQYF. In DNA form, the CDR3 reads TGTGCCAGTAGTGCCGACGGCTACGAGCAGTACTTC.

This chain joins TRBV5-8 and TRBJ2-7; D possibly uses TRBD1 or TRBD2 (6 bases each). The CDR3 is made up of 11 amino acids. V shed 10 bases and J shed 6 bases, with 14 bases lying between them. CDR1 and CDR2 (germline): SGHTS, YDEGEE. This chain's CDR3 is CAGGLGGEQYF. In DNA form, the CDR3 reads TGTGCCGGGGGGCTGGGTGGCGAGCAGTACTTC.

The V and J genes are TRBV6-5 and TRBJ2-7, with TRBD1 matching over 9 bases. The CDR3 totals 15 residues. Germline V lookup: CDR1 MNHEY, CDR2 SVGAGI. Unmatched junction bases numbered 9, after V lost 4 bases and J lost 5 bases. This CDR3 is CASSLLGQGRDEQYF. CDR3 DNA sequence: TGTGCCAGCAGTTTATTGGGACAGGGAAGAGACGAGCAGTACTTC.

This clone was counted a few times. The chain employs TRBV11-2 and TRBJ2-7; D is undetermined. The CDR3 is 12 amino acids. V was shortened by 5 bases and J by 5 bases, with 10 bases between the two germline ends. CDR1 SGHAT and CDR2 FQNNGV come from the germline V gene. CDR3 protein: CASSLISHEQYF. The CDR3 nucleotides read TGTGCCAGCAGCCTTATCTCTCACGAGCAGTACTTC.

The V and J genes are TRBV15 and TRBJ2-6; 7 nucleotides agree with TRBD1. The V segment lost 8 bases and the J segment 9 bases; nucleotides outside the gene matches: 4. The CDR3 spans 12 residues. Germline loops: CDR1 LNHNV, CDR2 YYDKDF (reference sequence). The CDR3, as DNA: TGTGCCACCGTCCACAGGGGCAACGTCCTGACTTTC. Translated: CATVHRGNVLTF.

The chain links TRBV5-6 to TRBJ2-7; D is undetermined. The germline gives CDR1 SGHDT, CDR2 YYEEEE. CDR3 length: 14 amino acids. The V and J ends lost 1 base and 6 bases respectively, with 14 bases between them. The CDR3 sequence is CASSLKLIKREQYF. The CDR3 coding sequence is TGTGCCAGCAGCTTGAAACTAATCAAGCGCGAGCAGTACTTC.

The rearrangement links TRBV7-8 to TRBJ2-2; no clear D gene. CDR1 is SGHVS, CDR2 FQNEAQ, per germline. Trimming shortened V by 5 bases and J by 6 bases, and 16 bases separated the two germline ends. The length of the CDR3 is 15 residues. The CDR3 DNA follows: TGTGCCAGCAGCCCCGCCCCGGGTGGCTCCGGGGAGCTGTTTTTT. Its translation is CASSPAPGGSGELFF.

V gene TRBV4-3 combines with J gene TRBJ1-2; no definite D call. V was cut by 4 bases and J by 5 bases, with 17 bases left in between. CDR3 length: 15 amino acids. The germline gives CDR1 LGHNA, CDR2 YSLEER. Written as DNA, the CDR3 is TGCGCCAGCAGCCCGAAATCTCAAACTTCTTATGGCTACACCTTC. It encodes CASSPKSQTSYGYTF.

The J gene is TRBJ2-7, the V gene TRBV21-1; TRBD2 is taken as the D call from the table, unchecked against the DNA. TRBV21-1 is a pseudogene locus. This CDR3 has 16 residues. The CDR3 DNA reads as TGTGCCAGCAGCAAAGGGGGTGGCAGGGAGGCGAAGGAGCAGTACTTC. Residues: CASSKGGGREAKEQYF.

The CDR3 nucleotides are TGTGCCAGCAGCCAAGAGGGCGGCGGCTACTCTGGAAACACCATATATTTT. Its protein is CASSQEGGGYSGNTIYF. The chain uses TRBV4-2 and TRBJ1-3, with D uncertain. V lost 0 bases and J 0 bases, leaving 12 bases between the germline ends. This CDR3 region has 17 residues. Germline CDR1 and CDR2: LGHNA and YNFKEQ.

The chain is built from TRBV27 and TRBJ2-1; 9 bases agree with TRBD2. CDR1 is MNHEY and CDR2 is SMNVEV in the germline V gene (reference sequence). The CDR3 runs 16 residues. V dropped 6 bases and J dropped 6; count of bases not matched to a gene: 12. The chain's CDR3 is CASSAYLAGLRNEQFF. CDR3 in DNA: TGTGCCAGCAGCGCTTATCTAGCGGGATTACGCAATGAGCAGTTCTTC.

The rearrangement links TRBV7-2 to TRBJ2-3, with 8 bases fitting TRBD2. Unmatched junction bases numbered 17, after V lost 5 bases and J lost 4 bases. Germline V CDR1 and CDR2: SGHTA, FQGNSA. CDR3 size: 18 residues. CDR3 amino acids: CASSPRGGRSGSADTQYF. The CDR3 DNA is TGTGCCAGCAGCCCGAGGGGGGGAAGGAGCGGGAGTGCAGATACGCAGTATTTT.